This TCR beta chain was obtained from a study of blood T cell repertoires in COVID-19. Study context: Samples of COVID-19 (acute and convalescent) were obtained from the United States, Italy and Spain. PBMCs, B-cell-depleted T cells, or T cells were the source of the cDNA or gDNA that made up the material.

The V gene's germline CDR1 is LNHDA and CDR2 SQIVND (reference sequence). The CDR3 has 16 amino acids. Trimming took off 3 bases at V and 1 base at J, with 13 bases between the two ends. Original handling: Quantification of nucleated cells was approximated via reference gene primer amplification. Only in-frame clones appear in the TCRdb table, and some are missing; sequencing was by immunoSEQ multiplex PCR. D and trimming were read from the DNA, whereas the V and J calls and clone size are those reported in that table. This sample yields 130,000 or so clones, of which over 70% are seen a single time; 20% to 25% belongs to the top ten.

The chain couples TRBV19 to TRBJ1-5; D is ambiguous. Sequenced sample: peripheral blood. The clonotype originates from an elderly man with acute or convalescent COVID-19. The DNA for the CDR3 is TGTGCCAGTAGTATCCGGGGTCGGAGGAGCAATCAGCCCCAGCATTTT. It translates to CASSIRGRRSNQPQHF.